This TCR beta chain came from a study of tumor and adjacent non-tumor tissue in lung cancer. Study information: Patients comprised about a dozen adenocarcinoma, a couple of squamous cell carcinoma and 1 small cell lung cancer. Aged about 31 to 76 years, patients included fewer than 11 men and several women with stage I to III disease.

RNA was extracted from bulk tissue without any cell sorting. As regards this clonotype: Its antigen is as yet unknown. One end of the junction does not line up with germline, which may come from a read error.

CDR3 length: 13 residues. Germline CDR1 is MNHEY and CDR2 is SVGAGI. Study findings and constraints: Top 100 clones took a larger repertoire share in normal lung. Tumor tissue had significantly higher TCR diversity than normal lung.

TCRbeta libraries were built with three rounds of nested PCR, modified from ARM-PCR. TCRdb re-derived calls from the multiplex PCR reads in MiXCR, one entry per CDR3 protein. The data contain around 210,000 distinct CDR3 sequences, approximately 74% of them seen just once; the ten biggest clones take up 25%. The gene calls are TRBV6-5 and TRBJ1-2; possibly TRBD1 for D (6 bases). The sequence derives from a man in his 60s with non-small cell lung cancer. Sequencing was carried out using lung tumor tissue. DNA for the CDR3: TGTGCCAGCAGCTATACAGGGAGCAGGGGCTACAGCTTC. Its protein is CASSYTGSRGYSF.